The source of this T cell receptor beta chain is a study of tumor-infiltrating lymphocytes in primary liver carcinoma. V dropped 3 bases and J dropped 7 bases, with 12 bases sitting between them. The germline V gene has CDR1 MGHRA and CDR2 YSYEKL. CDR3 length: 14 amino acids. The researchers produced TCR beta cDNA from 400 to 650 ng total RNA with a constant-region primer. The TCR beta library was amplified through three nested multiplex PCR rounds in a modified ARM-PCR procedure. In the first two PCR rounds, TRBV1-TRBV30 forward primers were paired with a C-beta reverse primer, and each round lasted roughly 10 cycles. TCRdb re-called the multiplex PCR reads through MiXCR, storing one row per CDR3 protein. This table has about 180,000 distinct CDR3 sequences, about 55% appearing once. Unsorted whole blood yielded the blood RNA, and germline DNA was also extracted. This clonotype was detected only once.

This rearrangement joins TRBV4-1 to TRBJ2-2; D uncertain. The sequenced sample consisted of peripheral blood. The receptor was isolated from a man in his forties or fifties with primary liver carcinoma and hepatitis B virus infection. In DNA, the CDR3 is TGCGCCAGCAGCCAGGCTATCTACATCGGGGAGCTGTTTTTT. This codes for CASSQAIYIGELFF.